These T cell receptor beta chains were read from a single sample in a study of blood T cells in healthy people across ages. MiXCR was run by TCRdb on the 5' RACE reads, yielding one entry per CDR3 protein. The sample consists of about 930,000 distinct CDR3 sequences, 25% to 30% of them appearing once. These data were also reused for a study on T cells of mothers and their children.

Sequencing was performed on blood. These receptors all come from a woman aged 40 to 50 in good health. Each CDR3 is given with its conserved first and last residue. D genes are given only for firm matches. Some rows have no size entry. The others give once, few or many, or a class for an expanded clone.

j_gene,abundance,len,d_gene,v_gene,CDR3aa,CDR3nt
TRBJ2-3,NA,17,TRBD2,TRBV7-6,CASSLAGLAGYTDTQYF,TGTGCCAGCAGCTTAGCTGGACTAGCGGGATACACAGATACGCAGTATTTT
TRBJ1-1,NA,15,NA,TRBV4-1,CASSQDQGVRTEAFF,TGCGCCAGCAGCCAAGATCAGGGTGTGAGGACTGAAGCTTTCTTT
TRBJ2-3,once,17,TRBD1,TRBV4-1,CASSRRTTGQVTDMQYF,TGCGCCAGCAGCCGCCGAACGACAGGGCAGGTCACAGATATGCAGTATTTT
TRBJ2-5,few,13,NA,TRBV7-9,CASSSGFYNEQYF,TGTGCCAGCAGCTCTGGGTTCTACAATGAGCAGTACTTC
TRBJ1-5,NA,15,NA,TRBV28,CASSLGGRANQPQHF,TGTGCCAGCAGCTTGGGGGGGAGAGCGAATCAGCCCCAGCATTTT
TRBJ2-5,NA,12,NA,TRBV5-6,CASSSLETTQYF,TGTGCCAGCAGTTCTCTCGAGACGACCCAGTACTTC
TRBJ1-2,many,12,NA,TRBV28,CASSYSSSSYTF,TGTGCCAGCAGTTACAGCTCGTCGAGCTACACCTTC
TRBJ2-3,NA,16,NA,TRBV7-9,CASSLSGGEGTDTQYF,TGTGCCAGCAGCTTATCCGGGGGAGAGGGCACGGATACGCAGTATTTT
TRBJ2-7,few,15,NA,TRBV2,CASSAPWGQSYEQYF,TGTGCCAGCAGTGCCCCCTGGGGGCAGTCCTACGAGCAGTACTTC
TRBJ2-3,few,16,TRBD1,TRBV12-3/TRBV12-4,CASSAGWQGATDTQYF,TGTGCCAGCAGTGCTGGTTGGCAGGGGGCCACAGATACGCAGTATTTT
TRBJ2-7,NA,13,NA,TRBV20-1,CSARWTETYEQYF,TGCAGTGCTAGATGGACAGAGACCTACGAGCAGTACTTC
TRBJ2-3,NA,16,TRBD2,TRBV5-1,CASSVPTSPSTDTQYF,TGCGCCAGCAGCGTCCCGACTAGCCCTAGCACAGATACGCAGTATTTT
TRBJ1-5,few,14,TRBD1,TRBV7-4,CASSWTGENQPQHF,TGTGCCAGCAGCTGGACAGGGGAAAATCAGCCCCAGCATTTT
TRBJ2-1,many,16,TRBD2,TRBV4-2,CASSQDLAGSYNEQFF,TGTGCCAGCAGCCAAGATTTAGCGGGGTCCTACAATGAGCAGTTCTTC
TRBJ2-7,few,12,TRBD2,TRBV7-3,CAIAGDPYEQYF,TGTGCCATCGCGGGGGACCCCTACGAGCAGTACTTC
TRBJ1-2,NA,19,TRBD1,TRBV4-2,CASSQVVIGSRQGLNGYTF,TGTGCCAGCAGCCAAGTTGTTATAGGGTCGCGACAGGGGTTGAATGGCTACACCTTC
TRBJ2-7,NA,14,NA,TRBV7-3,CASSPGPGPYEQYF,TGTGCCAGCAGCCCCGGACCCGGACCCTACGAGCAGTACTTC